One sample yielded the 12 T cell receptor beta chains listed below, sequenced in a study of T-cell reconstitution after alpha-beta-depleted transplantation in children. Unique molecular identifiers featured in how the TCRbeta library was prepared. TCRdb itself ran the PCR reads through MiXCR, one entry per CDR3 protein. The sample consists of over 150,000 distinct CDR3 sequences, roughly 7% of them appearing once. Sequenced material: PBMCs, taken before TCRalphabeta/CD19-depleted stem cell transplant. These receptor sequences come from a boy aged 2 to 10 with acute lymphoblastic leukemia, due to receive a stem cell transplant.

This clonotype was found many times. CDR3 nucleotide sequence: TGTGCCAGCAGTTTGGGGATGTCGGGAGAGACCCAGTACTTC. It translates to CASSLGMSGETQYF. V and J are TRBV12-3 or TRBV12-4 and TRBJ2-5; D not certain. The ends were cut back, 3 bases at V and 4 bases at J, with 12 bases in the middle. The CDR3 has 14 residues.

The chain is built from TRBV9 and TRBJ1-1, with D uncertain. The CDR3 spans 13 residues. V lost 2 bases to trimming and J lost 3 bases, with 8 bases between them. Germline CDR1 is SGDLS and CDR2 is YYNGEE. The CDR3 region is CASSVTEHTEAFF. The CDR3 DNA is TGTGCCAGCAGCGTGACTGAGCACACTGAAGCTTTCTTT.

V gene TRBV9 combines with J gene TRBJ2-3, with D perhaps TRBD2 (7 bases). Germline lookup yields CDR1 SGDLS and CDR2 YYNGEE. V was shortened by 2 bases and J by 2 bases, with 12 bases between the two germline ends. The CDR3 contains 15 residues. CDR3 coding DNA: TGTGCCAGCAGCGTTAGGGGGGGCGTCACAGATACGCAGTATTTT. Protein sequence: CASSVRGGVTDTQYF.

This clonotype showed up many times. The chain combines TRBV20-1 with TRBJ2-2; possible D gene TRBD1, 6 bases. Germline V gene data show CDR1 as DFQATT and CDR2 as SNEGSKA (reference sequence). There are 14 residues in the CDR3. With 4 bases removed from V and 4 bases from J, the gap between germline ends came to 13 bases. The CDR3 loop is CSAKTDRFTGELFF. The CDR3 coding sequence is TGCAGTGCTAAGACCGACAGGTTCACCGGGGAGCTGTTTTTT.

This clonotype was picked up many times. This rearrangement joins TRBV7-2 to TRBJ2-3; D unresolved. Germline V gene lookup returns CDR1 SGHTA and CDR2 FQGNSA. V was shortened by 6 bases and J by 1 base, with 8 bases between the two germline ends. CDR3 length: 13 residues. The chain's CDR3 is CASRGGGTDTQYF. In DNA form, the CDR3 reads TGTGCCAGCAGGGGCGGAGGCACAGATACGCAGTATTTT.

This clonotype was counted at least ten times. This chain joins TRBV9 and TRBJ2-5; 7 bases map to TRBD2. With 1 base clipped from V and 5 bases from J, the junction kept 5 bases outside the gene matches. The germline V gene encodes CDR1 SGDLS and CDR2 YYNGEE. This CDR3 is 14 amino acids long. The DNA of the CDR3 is TGTGCCAGCAGCGTACAGGGAGGGAAGGAGACCCAGTACTTC. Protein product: CASSVQGGKETQYF.

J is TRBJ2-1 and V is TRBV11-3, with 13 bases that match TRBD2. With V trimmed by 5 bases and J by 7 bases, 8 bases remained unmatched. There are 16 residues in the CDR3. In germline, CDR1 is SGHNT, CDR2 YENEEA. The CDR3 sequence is CASSRSGTSGINEQFF. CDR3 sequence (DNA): TGTGCCAGCAGCCGGTCGGGGACTAGCGGGATTAATGAGCAGTTCTTC.

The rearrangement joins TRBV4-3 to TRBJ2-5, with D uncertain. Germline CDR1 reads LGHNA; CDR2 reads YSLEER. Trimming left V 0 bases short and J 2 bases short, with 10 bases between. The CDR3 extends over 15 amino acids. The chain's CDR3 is CASSQDTRAQETQYF. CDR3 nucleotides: TGCGCCAGCAGCCAAGATACAAGGGCGCAAGAGACCCAGTACTTC.

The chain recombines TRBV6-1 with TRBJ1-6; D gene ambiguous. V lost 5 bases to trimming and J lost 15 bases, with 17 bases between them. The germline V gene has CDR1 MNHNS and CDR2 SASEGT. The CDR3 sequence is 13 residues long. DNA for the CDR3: TGTGCCAGCAGTCGTGGATTGGGTCTCCGCCTCCACTTT. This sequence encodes CASSRGLGLRLHF.

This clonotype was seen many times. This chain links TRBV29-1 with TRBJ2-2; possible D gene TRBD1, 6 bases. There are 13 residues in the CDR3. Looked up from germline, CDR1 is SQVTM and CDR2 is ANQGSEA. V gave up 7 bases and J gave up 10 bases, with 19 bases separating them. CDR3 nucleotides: TGCAGCGCCCAGGGGACCAACTCGGAGGAGCTGTTTTTT. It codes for CSAQGTNSEELFF.

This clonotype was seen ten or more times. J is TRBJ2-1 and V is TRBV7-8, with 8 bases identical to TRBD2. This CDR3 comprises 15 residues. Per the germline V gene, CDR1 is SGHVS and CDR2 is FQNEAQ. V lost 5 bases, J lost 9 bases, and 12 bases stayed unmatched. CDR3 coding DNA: TGTGCCAGCAGCGAGGCGACTAGCGAGAGGGGTGAGCAGTTCTTC. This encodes CASSEATSERGEQFF.

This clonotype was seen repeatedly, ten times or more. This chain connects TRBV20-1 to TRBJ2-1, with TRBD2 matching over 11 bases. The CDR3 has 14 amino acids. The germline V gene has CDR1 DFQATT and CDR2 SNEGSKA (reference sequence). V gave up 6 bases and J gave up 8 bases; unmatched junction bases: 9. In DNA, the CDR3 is TGCAGTGCACATACTAGCGGGAGTCTGGATGAGCAGTTCTTC. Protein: CSAHTSGSLDEQFF.